Following are 32 T cell receptor beta chains from one sample sequenced in a study of CD8+CD57+ T cells in acquired aplastic anemia (dated by TCRdb to the late 2010s). Sequencer: Illumina HiSeq 2000. TCR beta VDJ combination and CDR3 sequence profiling used genomic DNA as the template. Using fastp trimming at Q25 and MiXCR clonotype assembly, TCRdb reanalyzed the public sequencing data and kept in-frame beta chains. A single entry per CDR3 protein holds the most common genes and DNA from its merged rows. Here the sample has 200,000 or so distinct CDR3 sequences; just under 50% occur a single time. Jointly, the top ten make up around 9.7% of the sample. Flow cytometry had shown CD8+CD57+ cell expansion in the patients selected for sequencing. Material for sequencing was sorted CD4+, CD8+, or CD8+CD57+ T cells (not recorded which) from PBMCs. The receptors derive from a human donor with aplastic anemia.

Concerning this clonotype itself: This could be a read error, since a much larger clone is one nucleotide away. The rearrangement uses TRBV5-1 and TRBJ1-2, with a possible D match to TRBD1 (5 bases). This CDR3 spans 16 amino acids. Germline CDR1 reads SGHRS; CDR2 reads YFSETQ. V dropped 3 bases and J dropped 4 bases, with 19 bases sitting between them. The CDR3 region has the DNA TGCGCCAGCAGCTCGTCGACCGGCAGGGTTGGCTATGGCTACACCTTC. This encodes CASSSSTGRVGYGYTF.

This clonotype was detected only a few times. V and J are TRBV6-1 and TRBJ2-3; 9 positions agree with TRBD1. V was clipped by 4 bases and J by 8 bases; unmatched bases: 7. This CDR3 is 14 amino acids long. Per germline, CDR1 MNHNS and CDR2 SASEGT. CDR3 in amino acids: CASSVTGGEGTQYF. DNA for the CDR3: TGTGCCAGCAGTGTAACAGGGGGCGAAGGTACGCAGTATTTT.

There are many counts of this clonotype. The V and J genes are TRBV11-3 and TRBJ2-7; D gene ambiguous. The CDR3 loop spans 12 amino acids. The germline CDR1 and CDR2 sequences are SGHNT and YENEEA. Trimming removed 5 bases at V and 4 bases at J, with 9 bases between. In DNA form, the CDR3 reads TGTGCCAGCAGCCCGTCGAAATACGAGCAGTACTTC. Translated, it gives CASSPSKYEQYF.

The chain links TRBV20-1 to TRBJ2-4; weak D call: TRBD2 (6 bases). Looked up from germline, CDR1 is DFQATT and CDR2 is SNEGSKA (reference sequence). V was pared by 4 bases and J by 2 bases, with 18 bases between. The length of the CDR3 is 16 residues. CDR3 loop: CSATGPKAGTKNIQYF. In DNA form, the CDR3 reads TGCAGTGCTACCGGGCCTAAGGCGGGAACCAAAAACATTCAGTACTTC.

As for this clonotype: With a much larger clone just one base away, this may be a read error. The V and J genes are TRBV18 and TRBJ2-7; a weak D match, TRBD1 (6 bases). Germline CDR1 is KGHSH and CDR2 is LQKENI. This CDR3 comprises 13 residues. Here the CDR3 DNA reads TGTACCAGCTCACCAGACAGGACGGGGGAGCAGTACTTC. This translates into CTSSPDRTGEQYF.

Notes on this clonotype: A junction boundary mismatches the germline segment, possibly from a read error. The chain combines TRBV2 with TRBJ1-1, with 7 bases that match TRBD1. CDR1 is SNHLY and CDR2 is FYNNEI in the germline V gene. The CDR3 sequence is 16 residues long. In DNA, the CDR3 is TGTGCCAGCAGCCGCCACCGACAGGGCGGATGGGTTGAAGCTCTCTTT. This sequence encodes CASSRHRQGGWVEALF.

V usage is TRBV20-1 and J usage is TRBJ2-3; 8 positions match TRBD2. Germline V lookup: CDR1 DFQATT, CDR2 SNEGSKA (reference sequence). The CDR3 runs 12 residues. CDR3 loop: CSLRGGKDTQYF. The CDR3 DNA follows: TGCAGCCTTCGGGGGGGGAAAGATACGCAGTATTTT.

About this clonotype itself: The conserved final phenylalanine or tryptophan is absent from the CDR3, which likely points to a read error. It is unclear where the CDR3 begins or ends on the DNA, so no DNA is shown, and the CDR3 is as TCRdb lists it. This chain uses TRBV2 with TRBJ1-1; TRBD1, the D gene given by the table, was not confirmed from the DNA. CDR1 is SNHLY and CDR2 is FYNNEI in the germline V gene. The CDR3 totals 12 residues, both ends included. CDR3 region: CASRTGHTEAFS.

This clonotype was detected a few times. The chain combines TRBV20-1 with TRBJ2-6; 9 positions match TRBD1. In germline, CDR1 is DFQATT, CDR2 SNEGSKA (reference sequence). This CDR3 contains 16 residues. Unmatched junction bases numbered 8, after V lost 5 bases and J lost 3 bases. CDR3 bases: TGCAGTGCTCACGGACAGGGGCAGGGTGGGGCCAACGTCCTGACTTTC. Translation gives CSAHGQGQGGANVLTF.

This chain joins TRBV15 and TRBJ1-6; TRBD1 might be the D (5 bases). V shed 0 bases and J shed 9 bases, with 15 bases lying between them. Germline assignment: CDR1 LNHNV and CDR2 YYDKDF (reference sequence). The CDR3 extends over 16 amino acids. CDR3 residues: CATSRDRQGGSSPLHF. The CDR3 DNA reads TGTGCCACCAGCAGAGATCGTCAGGGTGGGAGTTCACCCCTCCACTTT.

With respect to this clonotype: At one end, the junction sequence differs from germline, possibly due to a read error. This chain uses TRBV11-3 with TRBJ1-2; 10 nucleotides align to TRBD1. The CDR3 length is 15 residues. Germline CDR1 is SGHNT and CDR2 is YENEEA. The CDR3 region has the DNA TGTGCCAGCGGCTTAGCGGGACAGGGGAACTATGGCTACACCTTC. Translated, it gives CASGLAGQGNYGYTF. Combining the CDR3 with reference TRBV11-3 and TRBJ1-2 gives the whole variable domain EAGVVQSPRYKIIEKKQPVAFWCNPISGHNTLYWYLQNLGQGPELLIRYENEEAVDDSQLPKDRFSAERLKGVDSTLKIQPAELGDSAVYLCASGLAGQGNYGYTFGSGTRLTVV.

The chain recombines TRBV15 with TRBJ2-1, with D uncertain. Trimming stripped 8 bases from V and 0 bases from J, with 11 bases between. CDR3 length: 14 amino acids. The V gene's germline CDR1 is LNHNV and CDR2 YYDKDF (reference sequence). The CDR3 here is CATAGTYSYNEQFF. DNA of the CDR3: TGTGCCACCGCAGGAACTTACTCCTACAATGAGCAGTTCTTC. The variable domain in full, with the rest retrieved from reference TRBV15 and TRBJ2-1, is DAMVIQNPRYQVTQFGKPVTLSCSQTLNHNVMYWYQQKSSQAPKLLFHYYDKDFNNEADTPDNFQSRRPNTSFCFLDIRSPGLGDTAMYLCATAGTYSYNEQFFGPGTRLTVL.

This clonotype was found many times. The rearrangement links TRBV12-3 or TRBV12-4 to TRBJ1-3; D is undetermined. Deletions cut 10 bases from V and 4 bases from J, with 8 bases between. This CDR3 is 11 amino acids long. In DNA, the CDR3 is TGTGCCACCTCGACGGGAAACACCATATATTTT. As protein: CATSTGNTIYF.

The gene calls are TRBV9 and TRBJ2-7, with D possibly being TRBD1 or TRBD2 (5 bases each). CDR3 length: 15 amino acids. V shed 0 bases and J shed 4 bases, with 14 bases lying between them. The germline gives CDR1 SGDLS, CDR2 YYNGEE. The CDR3 protein is CASSVARGDSYEQYF. The CDR3 nucleotides are TGTGCCAGCAGCGTAGCCCGGGGTGACAGTTACGAGCAGTACTTC.

The chain couples TRBV5-1 to TRBJ2-5; no clear D gene. CDR1 and CDR2 (germline): SGHRS, YFSETQ. CDR3 length: 12 amino acids. Trimming removed 3 bases from V and 7 bases from J, with 10 bases in between. CDR3 bases: TGCGCCAGCAGCTCCCAGCAACGGACCCAGTACTTC. It yields the protein CASSSQQRTQYF.

Of note for this clonotype: A junction boundary mismatches the germline segment, possibly from a read error. The chain is built from TRBV7-3 and TRBJ2-2; D is unresolved. The CDR3 has 13 residues. The germline CDR1 and CDR2 sequences are SGHTA and FQGTGA. DNA of the CDR3: TGTGCCAGCAGCCCATACCACACAGGGGAGCTGTTTTTT. Translated: CASSPYHTGELFF.

This clonotype was counted once. The V gene is TRBV9, the J gene TRBJ2-1, with D unresolved. The CDR3 runs to 15 residues. With 1 base removed from V and 0 bases from J, the gap between germline ends came to 8 bases. Germline values: CDR1 SGDLS, CDR2 YYNGEE. CDR3 DNA sequence: TGTGCCAGCAGCGTATTCAGGAGCTCCTACAATGAGCAGTTCTTC. Residues: CASSVFRSSYNEQFF.

About this clonotype itself: A much larger clone differs by one base, so this may be a read error. This rearrangement joins TRBV19 to TRBJ1-4, with no clear D. Germline V CDR1 and CDR2: LNHDA, SQIVND (reference sequence). This CDR3 is 16 amino acids long. In nucleotides, the CDR3 is TGTGCCAGTAGTATAGGCCCGGGAGGTAAAAATGAACAACTGTTTTTT. Residues: CASSIGPGGKNEQLFF.

This clonotype occurred many times. The chain has TRBV6-1 and TRBJ1-6; TRBD1 aligns across 9 bases. The CDR3 has 15 residues. Germline V gives CDR1 MNHNS, CDR2 SASEGT. J lost 6 bases, V lost 6 bases, and 6 bases had no gene match. CDR3 nucleotide sequence: TGTGCCAGCAGGAATGACAGGGGGAGTAATTCACCCCTCCACTTT. Its translation: CASRNDRGSNSPLHF.

Comments on this clonotype: The junction does not match germline at one end; this may be a read error. The rearrangement links TRBV2 to TRBJ1-6; weak D call: TRBD1 (5 bases). Germline V gives CDR1 SNHLY, CDR2 FYNNEI. This CDR3 contains 15 residues. The CDR3 protein is CASSEGRGQRSPLRF. In DNA form, the CDR3 reads TGTGCCAGCAGTGAAGGGCGGGGCCAACGATCACCCCTCCGCTTT.

This sequence joins TRBV29-1 and TRBJ1-2, with TRBD1 as a possible D gene (6 bases). Germline CDR1 reads SQVTM; CDR2 reads ANQGSEA. V lost 5 bases, J lost 0 bases, and 10 bases lay in between. CDR3 length equals 13 residues. CDR3: CSVLTGANYGYTF. The CDR3 coding sequence is TGCAGCGTTCTGACAGGAGCTAACTATGGCTACACCTTC.

The V call is TRBV29-1, the J call TRBJ1-1, with D perhaps matching TRBD1 (5 bases). This CDR3 region has 12 residues. Germline values: CDR1 SQVTM, CDR2 ANQGSEA. V gave up 4 bases and J gave up 6 bases, with 12 bases separating them. CDR3 amino acids: CSVAYGHPEAFF. CDR3 in DNA: TGCAGCGTTGCTTACGGACACCCTGAAGCTTTCTTT. Supplemented by reference TRBV29-1 and TRBJ1-1, the full variable domain reads SAVISQKPSRDICQRGTSLTIQCQVDSQVTMMFWYRQQPGQSLTLIATANQGSEATYESGFVIDKFPISRPNLTFSTLTVSNMSPEDSSIYLCSVAYGHPEAFFGQGTRLTVV.

In its sample, this clonotype was seen a few times. The chain uses TRBV2 and TRBJ2-7, with TRBD1 identical over 7 bases. This CDR3 is built from 12 residues. V was clipped by 6 bases and J by 5 bases; unmatched bases: 4. CDR1 and CDR2 from the germline V gene are SNHLY and FYNNEI. The CDR3 sequence: CASRQGFDEQYF. CDR3 nucleotide sequence: TGTGCCAGCAGACAGGGGTTCGACGAGCAGTACTTC.

There are many counts of this clonotype. The chain carries TRBV5-4 and TRBJ2-7; 7 nucleotides agree with TRBD1. The CDR3 extends over 19 amino acids. Germline values: CDR1 SGHNT, CDR2 YYREEE (reference sequence). The V and J ends lost 3 bases and 4 bases, in that order; junction bases with no gene match: 22. The chain's CDR3 is CASSSTYSPNRGWPYEQYF. The CDR3 DNA is TGTGCCAGCAGCTCGACCTACTCCCCCAACAGGGGATGGCCATACGAGCAGTACTTC.

The chain uses TRBV19 and TRBJ2-7; possibly TRBD1 or TRBD2 for D (6 bases each). Trimming left V 7 bases short and J 3 bases short, with 19 bases between. Germline V gives CDR1 LNHDA, CDR2 SQIVND (reference sequence). The CDR3 is 15 residues long. The CDR3 DNA follows: TGTGCCAGTAACCCCCCCAGCGGAGGGGGCTACGAGCAGTACTTC. As protein: CASNPPSGGGYEQYF.

This clonotype was seen a handful of times. The chain is built from TRBV5-1 and TRBJ1-3; D is ambiguous. CDR3 length: 14 residues. Germline V CDR1 and CDR2: SGHRS, YFSETQ. Trimming took off 0 bases at V and 0 bases at J, with 4 bases between the two ends. This CDR3 is CASSLDPSGNTIYF. The CDR3 DNA is TGCGCCAGCAGCTTGGACCCCTCTGGAAACACCATATATTTT.

The chain combines TRBV27 with TRBJ1-5, with D unclear. CDR1 and CDR2 (germline): MNHEY, SMNVEV (reference sequence). The V end was cut by 9 bases, the J end by 0 bases, with 9 bases between. This CDR3 comprises 13 residues. The chain's CDR3 is CASQPYSNQPQHF. CDR3 nucleotides: TGTGCCAGTCAGCCCTATAGCAATCAGCCCCAGCATTTT.

This clonotype was recorded a few times. The rearrangement uses TRBV7-9 and TRBJ2-3, with D maybe TRBD2 (6 bases). This CDR3 is built from 13 residues. The V end lost 6 bases, the J end lost 4 bases, and 11 bases lay between the germline ends. Germline CDR1 and CDR2: SEHNR and FQNEAQ (reference sequence). For the CDR3, the DNA is TGTGCCAGCAGTGAAGGAGGGCCAGATACGCAGTATTTT. Translating gives CASSEGGPDTQYF.

This clonotype was seen at least ten times. The gene calls are TRBV19 and TRBJ2-5; D is uncertain. The V and J ends lost 4 bases and 3 bases respectively, with 9 bases between them. Germline lookup yields CDR1 LNHDA and CDR2 SQIVND (reference sequence). This CDR3 has 13 amino acids. The CDR3 protein is CASSKNRKETQYF. CDR3 DNA: TGTGCCAGTAGTAAGAACAGAAAAGAGACCCAGTACTTC.

The chain employs TRBV29-1 and TRBJ2-7; either TRBD1 or TRBD2 may fit D (5 bases each). The germline gives CDR1 SQVTM, CDR2 ANQGSEA. The CDR3 is made up of 14 amino acids. V lost 3 bases to trimming and J lost 0 bases, with 12 bases between them. CDR3 DNA sequence: TGCAGCGTTGAGGGGGATGGGGTCTCCTACGAGCAGTACTTC. It codes for CSVEGDGVSYEQYF.

This clonotype has just a few counts. The rearrangement joins TRBV29-1 to TRBJ2-3; TRBD2 aligns across 8 bases. V lost 2 bases to trimming and J lost 2 bases; unmatched junction nucleotides: 6. In germline, CDR1 is SQVTM, CDR2 ANQGSEA. This CDR3 contains 15 residues. CDR3 loop: CSVERGGGLTDTQYF. CDR3 coding DNA: TGCAGCGTTGAACGGGGCGGGGGGCTCACAGATACGCAGTATTTT.

Remarks on this clonotype: The conserved phenylalanine or tryptophan normally closing the CDR3 is absent here, so this likely arose from a read error. Here the CDR3 reads CASSQSRPRHYEQYL. The CDR3 DNA sequence: TGTGCCAGCAGCCAATCTAGACCAAGACACTACGAGCAGTACCTC. The rearrangement links TRBV3-1 to TRBJ2-7; D not certain. CDR1 is LGHDT, CDR2 YNNKEL, per germline (reference sequence). CDR3 size: 15 residues. Trimming removed 2 bases at V and 3 bases at J, with 14 bases between.